Presented here are 13 T cell receptor beta chains from one specimen sequenced in a study of blood T cell repertoires in COVID-19. Clones were sequenced by immunoSEQ multiplex PCR, and TCRdb holds only the in-frame ones, with some missing. The data contain 160,000 or so clones, more than 65% of them singletons. The sequenced material came from PBMCs or T cells enriched from blood (not recorded which). These receptors were collected from a man aged 55 to 70 who had recovered from COVID-19.

The chain recombines TRBV18 with TRBJ2-7, with D perhaps TRBD2 (5 bases). The CDR3 spans 14 residues. Trimming stripped 6 bases from V and 3 bases from J, with 15 bases between. Per the germline V gene, CDR1 is KGHSH and CDR2 is LQKENI. The CDR3 nucleotides read TGTGCCAGCTCGACCGGGATTTCTAACTACGAGCAGTACTTC. Translation: CASSTGISNYEQYF.

A few counts support this clone. The chain carries TRBV28 and TRBJ1-1, with D hard to call. CDR1 and CDR2 (germline): MDHEN, SYDVKM. The CDR3 length is 16 residues. The ends were cut back, 2 bases at V and 0 bases at J, with 13 bases in the middle. The CDR3 DNA reads TGTGCCAGCAGTTTAAATGATTTACTCATGAACACTGAAGCTTTCTTT. Translated, it gives CASSLNDLLMNTEAFF.

The genes are TRBV5-8 and TRBJ2-2; no definite D call. The V gene lost 1 base and the J gene lost 6 bases, with 16 bases spanning the gap. CDR3 length: 16 amino acids. Germline CDR1 and CDR2: SGHTS and YDEGEE. The CDR3 spells CASSLPWSLFAGELFF. As DNA, the CDR3 is TGTGCCAGCAGCTTGCCTTGGAGTTTATTTGCCGGGGAGCTGTTTTTT.

The J gene is TRBJ1-1, the V gene TRBV6-2 or TRBV6-3, with 9 bases fitting TRBD1. Germline CDR1 and CDR2: MNHEY and SVGEGT. Trimming at V came to 4 bases and at J to 5 bases, leaving 14 bases not matched to a gene. CDR3 length equals 17 residues. The CDR3 loop is CASSSVPGQGLRTEAFF. Written as DNA, the CDR3 is TGTGCCAGCAGTTCCGTCCCGGGACAGGGATTGAGGACTGAAGCTTTCTTT.

J is TRBJ1-6 and V is TRBV9; no definite D call. The V end was cut by 0 bases, the J end by 9 bases, with 10 bases between. Germline V lookup: CDR1 SGDLS, CDR2 YYNGEE. The length of the CDR3 is 14 residues. The CDR3 DNA reads TGTGCCAGCAGCGTAGAGCCGGGGTCTTCACCCCTCCACTTT. Its translation: CASSVEPGSSPLHF. The entire variable domain, with the rest obtained from reference TRBV9 and TRBJ1-6, is as follows: DSGVTQTPKHLITATGQRVTLRCSPRSGDLSVYWYQQSLDQGLQFLIQYYNGEERAKGNILERFSAQQFPDLHSELNLSSLELGDSALYFCASSVEPGSSPLHFGNGTRLTVT.

This sequence joins TRBV12-3 or TRBV12-4 and TRBJ1-1, with D hard to call. CDR3 size: 13 residues. The V gene lost 3 bases and the J gene lost 0 bases, with 5 bases spanning the gap. The CDR3 sequence is CASSFRVNTEAFF. Written as DNA, the CDR3 is TGTGCCAGCAGTTTCCGGGTGAACACTGAAGCTTTCTTT.

V usage is TRBV19 and J usage is TRBJ1-2; no firm D call. The germline gives CDR1 LNHDA, CDR2 SQIVND (reference sequence). V was clipped by 1 base and J by 0 bases, with 12 bases between them. The CDR3 consists of 16 residues. The CDR3 DNA sequence: TGTGCCAGTAGTATAGTACGCCAGGCTACTAACTATGGCTACACCTTC. Translating gives CASSIVRQATNYGYTF.

The rearrangement joins TRBV6-6 to TRBJ2-7; possible D gene TRBD2, 6 bases. Germline V CDR1 and CDR2: MNHNY, SVGAGI (reference sequence). V shed 0 bases and J shed 6 bases, with 12 bases lying between them. This CDR3 has 14 residues. The CDR3 coding sequence is TGTGCCAGCAGTTACTCAGGGAGGTTCGGCGAGCAGTACTTC. As protein: CASSYSGRFGEQYF.

The chain is built from TRBV20-1 and TRBJ2-5; D is unresolved. Germline CDR1 reads DFQATT; CDR2 reads SNEGSKA (reference sequence). Trimming took off 6 bases at V and 7 bases at J, with 12 bases between the two ends. The CDR3 is 11 amino acids. The CDR3 is CSAPTPRTQYF. CDR3 coding DNA: TGCAGTGCACCGACTCCCAGGACCCAGTACTTC.

The chain joins TRBV5-1 to TRBJ2-1, with D possibly matching TRBD2 (5 bases). Germline V gene data show CDR1 as SGHRS and CDR2 as YFSETQ. V was shortened by 0 bases and J by 10 bases, with 8 bases between the two germline ends. The CDR3 has 12 amino acids. CDR3 in amino acids: CASSLAGEEQFF. In DNA, the CDR3 is TGCGCCAGCAGCTTGGCTGGGGAGGAGCAGTTCTTC.

This clone was observed once. The chain combines TRBV6-5 with TRBJ1-6, with 9 bases matching TRBD1. Germline values: CDR1 MNHEY, CDR2 SVGAGI. The length of the CDR3 is 13 residues. Trimming cost V 0 bases and J 15 bases; bases outside gene matches: 3. The CDR3, as DNA: TGTGCCAGCAGTTACTCCGACAGGGGGGACCTCCACTTT. Translation gives CASSYSDRGDLHF.

This sequence joins TRBV6-6 and TRBJ2-1; D not resolved. Deletions cut 7 bases from V and 0 bases from J, with 10 bases between. There are 14 residues in the CDR3. Germline V CDR1 and CDR2: MNHNY, SVGAGI (reference sequence). In nucleotides, the CDR3 is TGTGCCAGCAAGGAGATGAGCTCCTACAATGAGCAGTTCTTC. Its protein product is CASKEMSSYNEQFF.

The chain has TRBV29-1 and TRBJ2-1, with 7 bases fitting TRBD2. With V trimmed by 7 bases and J by 2 bases, 17 bases remained unmatched. Germline V gene sequence: CDR1 SQVTM, CDR2 ANQGSEA. The CDR3 runs to 17 residues. The CDR3 here is CSAGAKGGEGPYNEQFF. The CDR3 DNA reads TGCAGCGCTGGTGCCAAAGGAGGGGAGGGGCCCTACAATGAGCAGTTCTTC.